The next 24 T cell receptor beta chains were all read from a single sample in a study of cytotoxic CD8 clonotypes in ibrutinib-treated CLL (dated by TCRdb to about 2021). Receptor libraries were prepared by the immunoSEQ multiplex PCR assay. Held by TCRdb, this immuneACCESS table contains in-frame sequences only and omits some clones. Under half of the omission traces to an unresolved V gene where checked; the cause of the rest is unknown. The sample table contains some 200,000 clones; only one count was recorded for roughly 77% of them. The ten top clones hold roughly 5.9% of the sample. Reading the label with the study, this specimen's time point is: about a year on ibrutinib. This specimen consisted of PBMCs, obtained after 12 months of ibrutinib treatment. The receptors originated from a human donor with chronic lymphocytic leukemia.

CDR3 in DNA: TGTGCCTGGAGTCCACTTACCGGGGAGCTGTTTTTT. Amino acids: CAWSPLTGELFF. The rearrangement uses TRBV30 and TRBJ2-2; D gene unclear. The CDR3 loop spans 12 amino acids. Trimming cost V 2 bases and J 5 bases, with 6 bases left between them. Germline CDR1 reads GTSNPN; CDR2 reads SVGIG (reference sequence). The full variable domain, completed using reference TRBV30 and TRBJ2-2, is SQTIHQWPATLVQPVGSPLSLECTVEGTSNPNLYWYRQAAGRGLQLLFYSVGIGQISSEVPQNLSASRPQDRQFILSSKKLLLSDSGFYLCAWSPLTGELFFGEGSRLTVL.

Of note for this clone: Without the conserved terminal phenylalanine or tryptophan, this CDR3 likely stems from a read error. Because the CDR3's place on the DNA is in doubt, the DNA is left out and the CDR3 is given as listed by TCRdb. This sequence joins TRBV20-1 and TRBJ1-2. The CDR3 spans 11 residues, counting both ends. The germline V gene encodes CDR1 DFQATT and CDR2 SNEGSKA (reference sequence). CDR3 in amino acids: CSAREGPSVYL.

The chain couples TRBV6-5 to TRBJ1-4; possible D gene TRBD1, 5 bases. CDR1 and CDR2 (germline): MNHEY, SVGAGI. Trimming stripped 4 bases from V and 4 bases from J, with 7 bases between. This CDR3 contains 13 residues. The CDR3 coding sequence is TGTGCCAGCAGTTTGACAGTTAATGAAAAACTGTTTTTT. Translation: CASSLTVNEKLFF.

This clone was observed at least ten times. The chain employs TRBV4-3 and TRBJ2-1; D gene ambiguous. Trimming removed 1 base from V and 6 bases from J, with 13 bases in between. The germline V gene has CDR1 LGHNA and CDR2 YSLEER. This CDR3 is built from 15 residues. The CDR3 nucleotides read TGCGCCAGCAGCCAAGGCTCGCAGCTACCCAATGAGCAGTTCTTC. This translates into CASSQGSQLPNEQFF.

The chain couples TRBV6-5 to TRBJ2-5; TRBD2 matches at 7 bases. The junction had 9 bases not matched to a gene; V was cut back by 6 bases and J by 5 bases. There are 14 residues in the CDR3. The germline gives CDR1 MNHEY, CDR2 SVGAGI. CDR3 sequence: CASSRGGVRETQYF. CDR3 DNA: TGTGCCAGCAGCCGGGGAGGGGTTCGTGAGACCCAGTACTTC.

V usage is TRBV28 and J usage is TRBJ2-3; D not resolved. The CDR3 is 15 amino acids. V shed 7 bases and J shed 0 bases, with 14 bases lying between them. From germline, CDR1 is MDHEN and CDR2 SYDVKM. In DNA, the CDR3 is TGTGCCAGCACTATCAGGACGGAGAGCACAGATACGCAGTATTTT. This encodes CASTIRTESTDTQYF.

The chain joins TRBV28 to TRBJ2-7, with 9 nucleotides matching TRBD2. The CDR3 has 13 amino acids. The J segment lost 9 bases and the V segment lost 8 bases, leaving 11 bases of the junction unmatched. Germline V CDR1 and CDR2: MDHEN, SYDVKM. DNA for the CDR3: TGTGCCAGCGGGGATCTAGCGGGAAAGGTGCAGTACTTC. Amino acids: CASGDLAGKVQYF.

V gene TRBV11-2 combines with J gene TRBJ1-1; TRBD1 matches 7 bases. The germline CDR1 and CDR2 sequences are SGHAT and FQNNGV. The CDR3 has 14 residues. Losses at the gene ends were 3 bases for V and 3 bases for J; bases not matched to a gene: 4. The CDR3 loop is CASSFAGGDTEAFF. CDR3 DNA: TGTGCCAGCAGCTTCGCAGGGGGGGACACTGAAGCTTTCTTT.

The chain uses TRBV19 and TRBJ2-1; D possibly matches TRBD1 or TRBD2 (5 bases each). Trimming stripped 10 bases from V and 3 bases from J, with 16 bases between. Germline CDR1 reads LNHDA; CDR2 reads SQIVND (reference sequence). The CDR3 spans 14 residues. CDR3 in DNA: TGTGCCATTGTAGGGGACCCTGGCTACAATGAGCAGTTCTTC. Translating gives CAIVGDPGYNEQFF.

This clone was picked up one time. The CDR3 sequence: CASSFTAGGTYNEQFF. The CDR3 DNA is TGCGCCAGCAGCTTTACGGCCGGGGGCACCTACAATGAGCAGTTCTTC. The rearrangement joins TRBV5-1 to TRBJ2-1, with D possibly called TRBD1 or TRBD2 (6 bases each). V shed 2 bases and J shed 2 bases, with 14 bases lying between them. The CDR3 is made up of 16 amino acids. Germline V gene sequence: CDR1 SGHRS, CDR2 YFSETQ.

This clone has more than one count but fewer than ten. V is TRBV28 and J is TRBJ1-1; maybe TRBD1 (6 bases). The CDR3 covers 13 residues. V shed 4 bases and J shed 3 bases, with 9 bases lying between them. Germline-derived CDR1 and CDR2 are MDHEN and SYDVKM. The CDR3 sequence: CASSSGQYTEAFF. Written as DNA, the CDR3 is TGTGCCAGCAGTTCCGGACAGTACACTGAAGCTTTCTTT.

The V call is TRBV7-2, the J call TRBJ2-7, with D unresolved. Germline V gene lookup returns CDR1 SGHTA and CDR2 FQGNSA. The CDR3 consists of 17 residues. V shed 6 bases and J shed 3 bases, with 24 bases lying between them. The CDR3 is CASRHGPLFSSGYEQYF. The DNA of the CDR3 is TGTGCCAGCAGGCATGGTCCCCTTTTTTCGTCCGGCTACGAGCAGTACTTC.

Only one count was recorded for this clone. The genes are TRBV19 and TRBJ2-5, with 10 bases identical to TRBD1. The germline V gene has CDR1 LNHDA and CDR2 SQIVND (reference sequence). This CDR3 is built from 16 residues. J lost 5 bases, V lost 4 bases, and 10 bases had no gene match. DNA of the CDR3: TGTGCCAGTAGTAAGACAGGGGGCGCCGCATTGGAGACCCAGTACTTC. As protein: CASSKTGGAALETQYF.

This chain uses TRBV7-2 with TRBJ2-2; tentative D call: TRBD1 (6 bases). CDR1 is SGHTA, CDR2 FQGNSA, per germline. The V gene lost 2 bases and the J gene lost 5 bases, with 12 bases spanning the gap. This CDR3 is built from 15 residues. CDR3: CASSLRQVETGELFF. The CDR3 coding sequence is TGTGCCAGCAGCTTAAGACAGGTGGAGACCGGGGAGCTGTTTTTT.

The chain links TRBV11-2 to TRBJ2-1, with 12 bases that match TRBD1. The germline V gene encodes CDR1 SGHAT and CDR2 FQNNGV. V gave up 0 bases and J gave up 8 bases; unmatched junction bases: 8. The CDR3 has 17 residues. CDR3 sequence: CASSLELGTGGAYEQFF. The DNA for the CDR3 is TGTGCCAGCAGCTTAGAGCTCGGGACAGGGGGCGCATATGAGCAGTTCTTC.

This clone was seen more than once but under ten times. CDR3 in amino acids: CASSLYLEGTEAFF. In DNA, the CDR3 is TGTGCCAGCAGCCTCTACCTAGAGGGCACTGAAGCTTTCTTT. The rearrangement joins TRBV9 to TRBJ1-1, with D unresolved. The germline V gene has CDR1 SGDLS and CDR2 YYNGEE. V gave up 4 bases and J gave up 4 bases, with 14 bases separating them. The CDR3 length is 14 residues.

The chain uses TRBV19 and TRBJ2-2, with 10 bases lining up with TRBD2. Germline lookup yields CDR1 LNHDA and CDR2 SQIVND (reference sequence). This CDR3 comprises 15 residues. V trimming: 3 bases; J trimming: 7 bases; junction bases outside the gene matches: 5. CDR3: CASSIASGGYGELFF. The CDR3 nucleotides are TGTGCCAGTAGTATCGCTAGCGGGGGATACGGGGAGCTGTTTTTT.

This chain uses TRBV19 with TRBJ1-2; possible D gene TRBD1, 5 bases. Germline V gene sequence: CDR1 LNHDA, CDR2 SQIVND (reference sequence). Trimming left V 7 bases short and J 6 bases short, with 9 bases between. The CDR3 runs 11 residues. CDR3 nucleotide sequence: TGTGCCAGTACAAGGGGCCATGGCTACACCTTC. Its protein is CASTRGHGYTF. The full variable domain, in which reference TRBV19 and TRBJ1-2 provide the parts outside the CDR3, is DGGITQSPKYLFRKEGQNVTLSCEQNLNHDAMYWYRQDPGQGLRLIYYSQIVNDFQKGDIAEGYSVSREKKESFPLTVTSAQKNPTAFYLCASTRGHGYTFGSGTRLTVV.

This chain links TRBV7-2 with TRBJ2-5; D unclear. This CDR3 contains 14 residues. Germline V gene lookup returns CDR1 SGHTA and CDR2 FQGNSA. V shed 1 base and J shed 0 bases, with 6 bases lying between them. The CDR3 protein is CASSLGGYQETQYF. The CDR3 nucleotides read TGTGCCAGCAGCTTAGGCGGTTACCAAGAGACCCAGTACTTC.

The chain uses TRBV7-3 and TRBJ2-2, with no clear D. The germline CDR1 and CDR2 sequences are SGHTA and FQGTGA. This CDR3 contains 16 residues. Trimming took off 1 base at V and 5 bases at J, with 14 bases between the two ends. CDR3 in amino acids: CASSLMHPTVTGELFF. DNA for the CDR3: TGTGCCAGCAGCTTAATGCACCCCACCGTAACCGGGGAGCTGTTTTTT.

CDR3 amino acids: CASSQWRGSKETQYF. In nucleotides, the CDR3 is TGCGCCAGCAGCCAATGGCGGGGCTCGAAAGAGACCCAGTACTTC. The chain uses TRBV4-3 and TRBJ2-5, with a tentative D call TRBD2 (6 bases). CDR1 and CDR2 from the germline V gene are LGHNA and YSLEER. Trimming stripped 2 bases from V and 3 bases from J, with 13 bases between. This CDR3 is built from 15 residues.

This clone occurred a few times. The rearrangement uses TRBV11-1 and TRBJ2-7; 10 nucleotides align to TRBD2. The CDR3 is 15 residues long. CDR1 SGHAT and CDR2 FQDESV come from the germline V gene (reference sequence). V lost 2 bases, J lost 4 bases, and 5 bases stayed unmatched. The CDR3 spells CASSLLSSGSYEQYF. CDR3 sequence (DNA): TGTGCCAGCAGCTTACTGTCTAGCGGGAGTTACGAGCAGTACTTC.

This clone occurred a few times. V is TRBV9 and J is TRBJ1-5; tentative D call: TRBD1 (6 bases). The CDR3 is made up of 15 amino acids. Trimming left V 0 bases short and J 3 bases short, with 10 bases between. CDR1 and CDR2 from the germline V gene are SGDLS and YYNGEE. The CDR3 protein is CASSVAGATNQPQHF. The CDR3 DNA follows: TGTGCCAGCAGCGTAGCGGGGGCGACCAATCAGCCCCAGCATTTT.

The sample holds one count of this clone. The chain carries TRBV28 and TRBJ2-6; D is unresolved. V was trimmed by 2 bases and J by 0 bases, leaving 11 bases between them. This CDR3 region has 17 residues. CDR1 is MDHEN, CDR2 SYDVKM, per germline. The CDR3 DNA reads as TGTGCCAGCAGTTTACACAGTCCGTACTCTGGGGCCAACGTCCTGACTTTC. Amino acids: CASSLHSPYSGANVLTF.